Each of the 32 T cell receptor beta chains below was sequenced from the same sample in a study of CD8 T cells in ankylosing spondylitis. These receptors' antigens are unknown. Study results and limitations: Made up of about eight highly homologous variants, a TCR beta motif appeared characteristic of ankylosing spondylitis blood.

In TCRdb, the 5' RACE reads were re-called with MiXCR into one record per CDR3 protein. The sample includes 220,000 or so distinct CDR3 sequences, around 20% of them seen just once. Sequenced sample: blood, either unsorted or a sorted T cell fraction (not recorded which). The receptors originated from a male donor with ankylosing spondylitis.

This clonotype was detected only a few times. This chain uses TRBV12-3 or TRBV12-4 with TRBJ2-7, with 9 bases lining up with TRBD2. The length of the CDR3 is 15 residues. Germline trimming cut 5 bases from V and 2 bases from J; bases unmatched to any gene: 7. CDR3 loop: CASSPERGVAYEQYF. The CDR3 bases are TGTGCCAGCAGTCCAGAGCGGGGGGTAGCCTACGAGCAGTACTTC.

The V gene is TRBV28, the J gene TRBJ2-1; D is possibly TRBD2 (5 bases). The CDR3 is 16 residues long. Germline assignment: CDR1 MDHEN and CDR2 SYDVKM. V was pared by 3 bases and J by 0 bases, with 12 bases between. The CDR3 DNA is TGTGCCAGCAGTTTTTCTTTAGGGAGCTCCTACAATGAGCAGTTCTTC. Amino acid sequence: CASSFSLGSSYNEQFF.

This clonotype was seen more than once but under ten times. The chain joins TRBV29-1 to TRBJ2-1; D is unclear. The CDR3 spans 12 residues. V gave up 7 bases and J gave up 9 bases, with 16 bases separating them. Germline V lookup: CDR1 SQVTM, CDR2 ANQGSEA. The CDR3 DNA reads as TGCAGCGGGATTAGTTGGTCCCGTGAGCAGTTCTTC. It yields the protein CSGISWSREQFF.

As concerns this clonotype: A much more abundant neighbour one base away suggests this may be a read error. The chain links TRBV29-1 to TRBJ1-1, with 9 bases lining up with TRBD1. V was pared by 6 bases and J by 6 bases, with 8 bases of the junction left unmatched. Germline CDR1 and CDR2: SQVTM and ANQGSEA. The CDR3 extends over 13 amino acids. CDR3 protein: CSVKTGGHAEAFF. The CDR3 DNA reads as TGCAGCGTGAAGACAGGGGGTCACGCTGAAGCTTTCTTT.

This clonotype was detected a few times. The CDR3: CASSLGFGSPPLHF. The CDR3 region has the DNA TGCGCCAGCAGCTTGGGGTTCGGATCTCCACCCCTCCACTTT. The chain links TRBV5-1 to TRBJ1-6; D ambiguous. Deletions cut 0 bases from V and 11 bases from J, with 12 bases between. Germline CDR1 SGHRS, CDR2 YFSETQ. This CDR3 spans 14 amino acids.

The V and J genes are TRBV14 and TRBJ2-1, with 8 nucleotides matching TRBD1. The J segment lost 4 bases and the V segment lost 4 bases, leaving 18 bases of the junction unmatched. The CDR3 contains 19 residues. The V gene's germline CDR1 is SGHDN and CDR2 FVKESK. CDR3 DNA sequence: TGTGCCAGCAGCCCTTGGACAGGGATAAGGGCAAGACAATACAATGAGCAGTTCTTC. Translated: CASSPWTGIRARQYNEQFF. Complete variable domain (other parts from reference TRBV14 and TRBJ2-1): EAGVTQFPSHSVIEKGQTVTLRCDPISGHDNLYWYRRVMGKEIKFLLHFVKESKQDESGMPNNRFLAERTGGTYSTLKVQPAELEDSGVYFCASSPWTGIRARQYNEQFFGPGTRLTVL.

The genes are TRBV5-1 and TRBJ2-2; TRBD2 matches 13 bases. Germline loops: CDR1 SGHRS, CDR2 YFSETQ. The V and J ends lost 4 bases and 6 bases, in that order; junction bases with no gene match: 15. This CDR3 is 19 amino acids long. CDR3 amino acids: CASSPGTSGASRGPGELFF. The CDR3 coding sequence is TGCGCCAGCAGCCCCGGGACTAGCGGGGCCTCGAGGGGCCCCGGGGAGCTGTTTTTT.

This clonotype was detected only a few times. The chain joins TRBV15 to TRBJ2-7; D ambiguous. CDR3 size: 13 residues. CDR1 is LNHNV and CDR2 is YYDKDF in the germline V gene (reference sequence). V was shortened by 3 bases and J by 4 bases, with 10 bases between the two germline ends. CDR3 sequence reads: CATSSARGYEQYF. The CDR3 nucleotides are TGTGCCACCAGCAGTGCACGTGGATACGAGCAGTACTTC.

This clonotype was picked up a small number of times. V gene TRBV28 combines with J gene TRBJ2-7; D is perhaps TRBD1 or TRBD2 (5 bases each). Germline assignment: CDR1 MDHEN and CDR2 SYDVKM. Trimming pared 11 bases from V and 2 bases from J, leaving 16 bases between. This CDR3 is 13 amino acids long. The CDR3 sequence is CAGSRDPTYEQYF. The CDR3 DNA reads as TGTGCCGGAAGCAGGGACCCCACCTACGAGCAGTACTTC.

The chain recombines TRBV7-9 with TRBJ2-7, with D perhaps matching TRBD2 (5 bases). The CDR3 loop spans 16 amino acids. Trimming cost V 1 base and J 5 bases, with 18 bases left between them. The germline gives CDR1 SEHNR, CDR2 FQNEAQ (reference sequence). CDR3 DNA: TGTGCCAGCAGCTTAGAGGTGGGAGTGGGAACGGACGAGCAGTACTTC. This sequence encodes CASSLEVGVGTDEQYF.

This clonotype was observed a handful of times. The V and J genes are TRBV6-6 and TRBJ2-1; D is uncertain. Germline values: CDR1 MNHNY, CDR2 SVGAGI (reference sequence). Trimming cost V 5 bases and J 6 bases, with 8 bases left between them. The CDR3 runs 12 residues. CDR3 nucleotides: TGTGCCAGCAGTACCCTGGCCAATGAGCAGTTCTTC. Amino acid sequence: CASSTLANEQFF.

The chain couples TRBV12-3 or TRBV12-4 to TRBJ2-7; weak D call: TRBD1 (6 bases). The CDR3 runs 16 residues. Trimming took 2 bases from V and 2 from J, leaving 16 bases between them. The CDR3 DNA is TGTGCCAGCAGTTTAACCGGGACACTCTCTCCCTACGAGCAGTACTTC. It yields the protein CASSLTGTLSPYEQYF.

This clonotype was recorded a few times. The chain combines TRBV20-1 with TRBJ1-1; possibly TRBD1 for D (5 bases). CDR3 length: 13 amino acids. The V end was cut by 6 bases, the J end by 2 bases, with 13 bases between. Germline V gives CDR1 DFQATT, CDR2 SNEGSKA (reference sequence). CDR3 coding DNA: TGCAGTGCGCTGGACAACTTAAACACTGAAGCTTTCTTT. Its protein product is CSALDNLNTEAFF.

The CDR3 loop is CASSPPGGTSGGGSYNEQFF. The DNA of the CDR3 is TGTGCCAGCAGCCCCCCTGGCGGGACTAGCGGAGGGGGCTCCTACAATGAGCAGTTCTTC. This chain links TRBV11-1 with TRBJ2-1; 11 bases are shared with TRBD2. CDR3 length: 20 residues. Trimming cost V 5 bases and J 0 bases; bases outside gene matches: 15. Germline V gene sequence: CDR1 SGHAT, CDR2 FQDESV (reference sequence). Combining the CDR3 with reference TRBV11-1 and TRBJ2-1 gives the whole variable domain EAEVAQSPRYKITEKSQAVAFWCDPISGHATLYWYRQILGQGPELLVQFQDESVVDDSQLPKDRFSAERLKGVDSTLKIQPAELGDSAMYLCASSPPGGTSGGGSYNEQFFGPGTRLTVL.

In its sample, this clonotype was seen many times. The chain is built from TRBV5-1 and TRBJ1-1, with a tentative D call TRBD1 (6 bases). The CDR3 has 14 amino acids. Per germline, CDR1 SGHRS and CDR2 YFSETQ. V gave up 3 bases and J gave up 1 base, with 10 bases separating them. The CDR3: CASSSTGQNTEAFF. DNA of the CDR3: TGCGCCAGCAGCTCGACGGGACAGAACACTGAAGCTTTCTTT.

The CDR3 region is CASSFFGKVGQGYEPQHF. In DNA form, the CDR3 reads TGTGCCAGCAGTTTCTTTGGTAAAGTAGGACAAGGGTATGAGCCCCAGCATTTT. The rearrangement uses TRBV28 and TRBJ1-5; a weak D match, TRBD1 (5 bases). Germline-derived CDR1 and CDR2 are MDHEN and SYDVKM. CDR3 length equals 18 residues. Trimming shortened V by 3 bases and J by 8 bases, and 26 bases separated the two germline ends.

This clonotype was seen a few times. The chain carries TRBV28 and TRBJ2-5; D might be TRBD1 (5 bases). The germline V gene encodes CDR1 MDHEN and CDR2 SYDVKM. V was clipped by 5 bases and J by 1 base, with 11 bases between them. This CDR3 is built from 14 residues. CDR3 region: CASSPSDSQETQYF. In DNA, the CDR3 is TGTGCCAGCAGTCCCTCCGACAGCCAAGAGACCCAGTACTTC.

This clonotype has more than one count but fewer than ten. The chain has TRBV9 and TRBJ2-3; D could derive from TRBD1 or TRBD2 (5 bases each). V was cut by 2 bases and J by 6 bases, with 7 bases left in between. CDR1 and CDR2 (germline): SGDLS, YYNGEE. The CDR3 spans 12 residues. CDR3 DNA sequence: TGTGCCAGCAGCGTGGGGGAGGATACGCAGTATTTT. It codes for CASSVGEDTQYF.

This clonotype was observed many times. The CDR3 loop is CASSRGTYEQYF. The CDR3 coding sequence is TGTGCCAGCAGTCGGGGGACCTACGAGCAGTACTTC. The genes are TRBV12-3 or TRBV12-4 and TRBJ2-7; weak D call: TRBD2 (6 bases). Trimming stripped 5 bases from V and 2 bases from J, with 7 bases between. The CDR3 is 12 residues long.

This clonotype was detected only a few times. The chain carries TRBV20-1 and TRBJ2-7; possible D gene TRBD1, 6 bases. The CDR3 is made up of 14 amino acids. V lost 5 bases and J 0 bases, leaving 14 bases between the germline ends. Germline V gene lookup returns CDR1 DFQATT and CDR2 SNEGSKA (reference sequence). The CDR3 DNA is TGCAGTGCTTTCGGGACATGGGTCTCCTACGAGCAGTACTTC. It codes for CSAFGTWVSYEQYF.

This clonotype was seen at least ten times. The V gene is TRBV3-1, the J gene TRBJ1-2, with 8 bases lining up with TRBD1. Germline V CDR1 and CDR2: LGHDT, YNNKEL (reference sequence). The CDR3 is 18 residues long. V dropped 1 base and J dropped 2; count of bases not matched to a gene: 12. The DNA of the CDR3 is TGTGCCAGCAGCCAAGCAGACAGGGGACCCTTCCGAAACTATGGCTACACCTTC. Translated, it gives CASSQADRGPFRNYGYTF.

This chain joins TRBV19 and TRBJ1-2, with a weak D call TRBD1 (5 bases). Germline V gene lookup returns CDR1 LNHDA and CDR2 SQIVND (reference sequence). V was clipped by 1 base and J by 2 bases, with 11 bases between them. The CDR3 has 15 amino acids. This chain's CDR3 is CASSIGLGANYGYTF. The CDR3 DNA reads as TGTGCCAGTAGTATAGGCTTAGGGGCAAACTATGGCTACACCTTC.

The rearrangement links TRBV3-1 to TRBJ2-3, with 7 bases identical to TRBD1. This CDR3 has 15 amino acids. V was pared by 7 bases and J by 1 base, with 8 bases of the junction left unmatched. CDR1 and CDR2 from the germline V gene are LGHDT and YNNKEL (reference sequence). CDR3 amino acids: CASNAKGTGTDTQYF. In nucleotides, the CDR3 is TGTGCCAGCAACGCAAAAGGGACAGGCACAGATACGCAGTATTTT.

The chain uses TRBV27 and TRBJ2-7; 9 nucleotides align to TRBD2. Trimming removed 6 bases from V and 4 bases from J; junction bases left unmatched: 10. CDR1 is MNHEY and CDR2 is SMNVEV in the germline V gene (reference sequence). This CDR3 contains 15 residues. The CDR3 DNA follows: TGTGCCAGCAGCTCCGGGGTAGCGGGAGTGTACGAGCAGTACTTC. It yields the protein CASSSGVAGVYEQYF.

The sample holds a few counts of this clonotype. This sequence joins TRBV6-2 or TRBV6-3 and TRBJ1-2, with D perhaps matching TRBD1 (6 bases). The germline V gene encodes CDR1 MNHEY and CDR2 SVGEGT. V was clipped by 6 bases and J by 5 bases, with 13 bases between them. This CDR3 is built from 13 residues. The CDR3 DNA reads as TGTGCCAGCAGGCTCCGGGACACGTATGGCTACACCTTC. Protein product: CASRLRDTYGYTF.

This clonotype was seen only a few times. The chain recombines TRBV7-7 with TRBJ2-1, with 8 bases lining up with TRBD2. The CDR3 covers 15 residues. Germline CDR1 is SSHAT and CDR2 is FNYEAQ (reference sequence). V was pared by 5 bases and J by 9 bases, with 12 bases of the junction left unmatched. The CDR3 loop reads CASSPGLAGAGEQFF. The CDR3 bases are TGTGCCAGCAGCCCCGGACTAGCAGGGGCCGGTGAGCAGTTCTTC.

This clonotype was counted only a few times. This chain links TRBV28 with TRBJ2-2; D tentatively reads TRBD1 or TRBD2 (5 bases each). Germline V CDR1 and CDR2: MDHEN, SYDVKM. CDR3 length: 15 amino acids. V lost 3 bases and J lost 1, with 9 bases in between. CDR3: CASSLGRQNTGELFF. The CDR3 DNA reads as TGTGCCAGCAGTTTGGGACGGCAGAACACCGGGGAGCTGTTTTTT.

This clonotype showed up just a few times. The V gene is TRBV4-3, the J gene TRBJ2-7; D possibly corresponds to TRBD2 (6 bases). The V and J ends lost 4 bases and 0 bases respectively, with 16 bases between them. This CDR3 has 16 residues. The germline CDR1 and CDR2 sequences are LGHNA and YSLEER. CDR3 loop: CASSPGVGGLSYEQYF. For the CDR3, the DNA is TGCGCCAGCAGCCCCGGTGTGGGGGGTCTCTCCTACGAGCAGTACTTC.

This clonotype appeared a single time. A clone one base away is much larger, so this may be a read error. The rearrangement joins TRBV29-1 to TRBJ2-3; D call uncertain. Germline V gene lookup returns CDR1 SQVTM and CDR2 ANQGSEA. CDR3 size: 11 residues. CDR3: CSVDSTVTQYF. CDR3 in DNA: TGCAGCGTTGACTCCACAGTTACGCAGTATTTT.

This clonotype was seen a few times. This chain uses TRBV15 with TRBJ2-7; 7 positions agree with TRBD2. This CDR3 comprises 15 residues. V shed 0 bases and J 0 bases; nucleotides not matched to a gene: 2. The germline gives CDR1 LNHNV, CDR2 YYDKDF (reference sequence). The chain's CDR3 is CATSREAGDSYEQYF. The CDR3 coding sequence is TGTGCCACCAGCAGAGAGGCGGGAGACTCCTACGAGCAGTACTTC.

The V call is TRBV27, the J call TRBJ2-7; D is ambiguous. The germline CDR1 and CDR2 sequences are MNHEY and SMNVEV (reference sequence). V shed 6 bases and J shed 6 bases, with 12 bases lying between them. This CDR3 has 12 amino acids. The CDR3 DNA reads TGTGCCAGCAGCGTTAGTAGCCGCGAGCAGTACTTC. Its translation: CASSVSSREQYF.

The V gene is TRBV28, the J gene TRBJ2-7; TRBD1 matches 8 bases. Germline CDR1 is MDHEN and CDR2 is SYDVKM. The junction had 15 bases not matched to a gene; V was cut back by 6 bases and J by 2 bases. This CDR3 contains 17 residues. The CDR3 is CASSKKKGQDLTYEQYF. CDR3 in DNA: TGTGCCAGCAGCAAAAAAAAGGGACAGGACTTAACCTACGAGCAGTACTTC.